The 31 T cell receptor beta chains presented below share a single source sample, sequenced in a study of PD-1 blockade in mismatch repair-deficient tumors. Using immunoSEQ multiplex PCR, the repertoire was profiled, and TCRdb retains in-frame clones only, with some absent. The sample comprises 55,000 to 85,000 clones, approximately 78% of which are singletons, and roughly 5.1% rests with the top ten. Material: peripheral blood, obtained 2 weeks after starting pembrolizumab. The receptors were gathered from an adult with mismatch repair-deficient cancer.

The gene calls are TRBV7-2 and TRBJ2-7; TRBD2 aligns across 13 bases. The germline gives CDR1 SGHTA, CDR2 FQGNSA. The CDR3 runs 14 residues. V lost 5 bases to trimming and J lost 6 bases; unmatched junction nucleotides: 4. The DNA of the CDR3 is TGTGCCAGCAGCCAACTAGCGGGAGGGCTCGAGCAGTACTTC. It is translated as CASSQLAGGLEQYF.

This rearrangement joins TRBV14 to TRBJ2-2, with D unresolved. Germline CDR1 reads SGHDN; CDR2 reads FVKESK. Trimming removed 4 bases from V and 0 bases from J, with 3 bases in between. This CDR3 contains 13 residues. This chain's CDR3 is CASSRANTGELFF. The CDR3 coding sequence is TGTGCCAGCAGCCGCGCGAACACCGGGGAGCTGTTTTTT.

The chain joins TRBV7-9 to TRBJ2-1; D not resolved. In germline, CDR1 is SEHNR, CDR2 FQNEAQ (reference sequence). V was pared by 6 bases and J by 4 bases, with 16 bases between. CDR3 size: 15 residues. This CDR3 reads CASRNGEEWYNEQFF. As DNA, the CDR3 is TGTGCCAGCAGGAACGGCGAGGAATGGTACAATGAGCAGTTCTTC.

V usage is TRBV4-2 and J usage is TRBJ2-3, with D possibly matching TRBD1 (6 bases). The germline gives CDR1 LGHNA, CDR2 YNFKEQ. The V gene lost 3 bases and the J gene lost 0 bases, with 13 bases spanning the gap. The CDR3 loop spans 16 amino acids. CDR3 sequence reads: CASSQPQGTSTDTQYF. CDR3 bases: TGTGCCAGCAGCCAGCCACAGGGTACTAGCACAGATACGCAGTATTTT.

The V call is TRBV2, the J call TRBJ2-5; D may be TRBD1 or TRBD2 (7 bases each). There are 13 residues in the CDR3. The germline V gene encodes CDR1 SNHLY and CDR2 FYNNEI. Trimming cost V 8 bases and J 3 bases, with 13 bases left between them. This CDR3 is CASGRDREETQYF. CDR3 nucleotides: TGTGCCAGCGGGAGGGACAGAGAAGAGACCCAGTACTTC. Using reference TRBV2 and TRBJ2-5 for the parts outside the CDR3, the full variable domain is EPEVTQTPSHQVTQMGQEVILRCVPISNHLYFYWYRQILGQKVEFLVSFYNNEISEKSEIFDDQFSVERPDGSNFTLKIRSTKLEDSAMYFCASGRDREETQYFGPGTRLLVL.

As concerns this clone: The junction departs from the called germline gene at one end, perhaps through a read error. The V gene is TRBV7-7, the J gene TRBJ2-5, with 14 bases fitting TRBD2. The CDR3 is 15 residues long. Germline assignment: CDR1 SSHAT and CDR2 FNYEAQ (reference sequence). The CDR3 spells CASSQGTSGGPAQYF. Here the CDR3 DNA reads TGTGCTAGCAGCCAGGGGACTAGCGGGGGTCCGGCCCAGTACTTC. The full variable domain, with the rest looked up from reference TRBV7-7 and TRBJ2-5, is GAGVSQSPRYKVTKRGQDVTLRCDPISSHATLYWYQQALGQGPEFLTYFNYEAQPDKSGLPSDRFSAERPEGSISTLTIQRTEQRDSAMYRCASSQGTSGGPAQYFGPGTRLLVL.

This clone was detected many times. This rearrangement joins TRBV7-8 to TRBJ1-4, with 7 positions matching TRBD1. The CDR3 length is 15 residues. J was trimmed by 8 bases and V by 6 bases; bases with no gene match: 12. Germline V gives CDR1 SGHVS, CDR2 FQNEAQ. CDR3 sequence: CASSLGDRDREKLFF. The CDR3, as DNA: TGTGCCAGCAGTCTAGGAGACAGGGATCGCGAAAAACTGTTTTTT.

The J gene is TRBJ1-3, the V gene TRBV5-1; tentatively, D is TRBD1 (6 bases). The V gene lost 0 bases and the J gene lost 0 bases, with 13 bases spanning the gap. Germline values: CDR1 SGHRS, CDR2 YFSETQ. The CDR3 totals 17 residues. In nucleotides, the CDR3 is TGCGCCAGCAGCTTGGCCGGACAGAGGGCCTCTGGAAACACCATATATTTT. Its translation: CASSLAGQRASGNTIYF.

The CDR3 region is CASRTSGSSDTQYF. DNA of the CDR3: TGCGCCAGCAGGACTAGCGGGAGCTCAGATACGCAGTATTTT. The chain couples TRBV10-2 to TRBJ2-3, with 12 bases aligning to TRBD2. The CDR3 contains 14 residues. The ends lost 6 bases at V and 4 bases at J; junction bases unmatched: 2. From germline, CDR1 is WSHSY and CDR2 SAAADI.

Comments on this clone: This sequence may be a read error, since a much larger clone differs from it by one base. In the same sample, other DNA sequences code for this CDR3. V is TRBV7-3 and J is TRBJ1-1; D might be TRBD1 (6 bases). CDR1 is SGHTA and CDR2 is FQGTGA in the germline V gene. V was clipped by 2 bases and J by 1 base, with 11 bases between them. CDR3 length: 15 amino acids. The CDR3 spells CASSLEGVPNTEAFF. Here the CDR3 DNA reads TGTGCCAGCAGCTTAGAGGGGGTCCCGAACACTGAAGCTTTCTTT.

The V gene is TRBV5-4, the J gene TRBJ2-1; D is possibly TRBD1 (5 bases). This CDR3 contains 14 residues. Germline-derived CDR1 and CDR2 are SGHNT and YYREEE (reference sequence). Trimming removed 3 bases at V and 9 bases at J, with 16 bases between. This CDR3 is CASSSTLTDSEQFF. In DNA, the CDR3 is TGTGCCAGCAGCTCGACGTTGACAGACTCTGAGCAGTTCTTC.

The chain combines TRBV29-1 with TRBJ2-7; 10 bases fit TRBD1. Germline CDR1 reads SQVTM; CDR2 reads ANQGSEA. V was pared by 7 bases and J by 6 bases, with 9 bases of the junction left unmatched. The CDR3 consists of 13 residues. DNA of the CDR3: TGCAGCGCCGGGACAGGGGCACCCCCCGAGCAGTACTTC. Amino acids: CSAGTGAPPEQYF.

The rearrangement links TRBV29-1 to TRBJ1-1; 7 bases fit TRBD1. Per the germline V gene, CDR1 is SQVTM and CDR2 is ANQGSEA. V shed 7 bases and J 1 base; nucleotides not matched to a gene: 6. CDR3 length: 13 amino acids. The DNA for the CDR3 is TGCAGCGCCAGACAGGGTTCGAACACTGAAGCTTTCTTT. Amino acid sequence: CSARQGSNTEAFF.

The genes are TRBV10-3 and TRBJ2-7, with D tentatively TRBD1 (5 bases). CDR1 and CDR2 (germline): ENHRY, SYGVKD. V lost 5 bases, J lost 4 bases, and 12 bases lay in between. The CDR3 has 13 residues. The CDR3, as DNA: TGTGCCATCAGTCGGGCAGGGTCTTACGAGCAGTACTTC. Its translation is CAISRAGSYEQYF.

This sequence joins TRBV4-3 and TRBJ1-5, with TRBD1 matching 7 bases. The V and J ends lost 2 bases and 2 bases, in that order; junction bases with no gene match: 6. The germline CDR1 and CDR2 sequences are LGHNA and YSLEER. This CDR3 region has 16 residues. The CDR3 loop is CASSQNTGVGNQPQHF. Written as DNA, the CDR3 is TGCGCCAGCAGCCAAAATACAGGGGTTGGCAATCAGCCCCAGCATTTT.

This clone was seen only a few times. This chain connects TRBV29-1 to TRBJ1-2; no definite D call. With 2 bases removed from V and 4 bases from J, the gap between germline ends came to 5 bases. Germline V gives CDR1 SQVTM, CDR2 ANQGSEA. The CDR3 sequence is 11 residues long. In nucleotides, the CDR3 is TGCAGCGTTGAAAGAGTCTATGGCTACACCTTC. The encoded protein is CSVERVYGYTF.

A word on this clone: An end of the junction differs from the germline gene, which may be a read error. This chain links TRBV7-7 with TRBJ1-3; no clear D. This CDR3 contains 15 residues. The germline CDR1 and CDR2 sequences are SSHAT and FNYEAQ (reference sequence). The DNA for the CDR3 is TGTGCTAGCAGCTTAGACGGAGGCTCTGGAAACACCATATATTTT. This encodes CASSLDGGSGNTIYF.

The gene calls are TRBV9 and TRBJ2-3; 13 bases are a match to TRBD2. In germline, CDR1 is SGDLS, CDR2 YYNGEE. This CDR3 contains 18 residues. J was trimmed by 0 bases and V by 0 bases; bases with no gene match: 4. CDR3: CASSVATSGRLSTDTQYF. Here the CDR3 DNA reads TGTGCCAGCAGCGTAGCGACTAGCGGGAGGCTTAGCACAGATACGCAGTATTTT.

V is TRBV28 and J is TRBJ2-5; perhaps TRBD2 as D (5 bases). Germline V gene lookup returns CDR1 MDHEN and CDR2 SYDVKM. The CDR3 sequence is 14 residues long. V lost 9 bases to trimming and J lost 5 bases, with 19 bases between them. The CDR3 reads CASKGLMIVETQYF. Here the CDR3 DNA reads TGTGCCAGTAAAGGACTGATGATTGTGGAGACCCAGTACTTC.

The V gene is TRBV19, the J gene TRBJ1-2; TRBD1 matches 9 bases. Germline loops: CDR1 LNHDA, CDR2 SQIVND (reference sequence). The CDR3 totals 14 residues. The J segment lost 7 bases and the V segment lost 8 bases, leaving 11 bases of the junction unmatched. The CDR3 region has the DNA TGTGCCAGTGCTGGCCGGACAGGGGCTGGTGGCTACACCTTC. It encodes CASAGRTGAGGYTF.

This clone was observed once. The chain carries TRBV27 and TRBJ1-1; 8 bases match TRBD1. With 2 bases clipped from V and 8 bases from J, the junction kept 4 bases outside the gene matches. The germline CDR1 and CDR2 sequences are MNHEY and SMNVEV (reference sequence). CDR3 length equals 13 residues. The CDR3 region has the DNA TGTGCCAGCAGTTTAAAATGGGACAGGGAAGCTTTCTTT. Translating gives CASSLKWDREAFF.

The CDR3 region is CASSAGQAIETQYF. The CDR3 nucleotides are TGTGCCAGCAGTGCGGGACAAGCGATAGAGACCCAGTACTTC. The chain links TRBV25-1 to TRBJ2-5; tentatively, D is TRBD1 (6 bases). The CDR3 has 14 amino acids. Trimming removed 4 bases at V and 4 bases at J, with 13 bases between. Germline V gene sequence: CDR1 MGHDK, CDR2 SYGVNS. Together with reference TRBV25-1 and TRBJ2-5, the CDR3 gives the full variable domain: EADIYQTPRYLVIGTGKKITLECSQTMGHDKMYWYQQDPGMELHLIHYSYGVNSTEKGDLSSESTVSRIRTEHFPLTLESARPSHTSQYLCASSAGQAIETQYFGPGTRLLVL.

V and J are TRBV6-6 and TRBJ2-7, with 8 bases lining up with TRBD2. V lost 6 bases and J lost 2; bases outside the gene matches: 9. The CDR3 spans 15 residues. CDR1 is MNHNY, CDR2 SVGAGI, per germline (reference sequence). The chain's CDR3 is CASRSPGLGTYEQYF. Here the CDR3 DNA reads TGTGCCAGCAGGTCACCGGGACTAGGGACCTACGAGCAGTACTTC.

The gene calls are TRBV19 and TRBJ1-1; the D is unclear. CDR3 length: 13 amino acids. The germline V and J ends were trimmed by 0 bases and 8 bases, with 10 bases remaining between them. CDR1 and CDR2 (germline): LNHDA, SQIVND (reference sequence). CDR3 protein: CASSIDRITEAFF. DNA of the CDR3: TGTGCCAGTAGTATAGATCGAATCACGGAAGCTTTCTTT.

The chain recombines TRBV7-2 with TRBJ2-5; D tentatively fits TRBD1 or TRBD2 (5 bases each). The V end lost 5 bases, the J end lost 5 bases, and 15 bases lay between the germline ends. CDR3 length: 14 residues. The germline gives CDR1 SGHTA, CDR2 FQGNSA. CDR3: CASSRGTYEETQYF. CDR3 bases: TGTGCCAGCAGCCGAGGGACCTATGAGGAGACCCAGTACTTC.

The chain is built from TRBV9 and TRBJ2-1; 7 nucleotides align to TRBD1. Trimming took 4 bases from V and 3 from J; bases not matched to a gene: 7. This CDR3 has 15 residues. Germline assignment: CDR1 SGDLS and CDR2 YYNGEE. CDR3 protein: CASSSRQGSYNEQFF. The CDR3 nucleotides are TGTGCCAGCAGCTCTAGACAGGGTAGCTACAATGAGCAGTTCTTC.

V gene TRBV19 combines with J gene TRBJ2-1, with 8 bases identical to TRBD2. The CDR3 is 14 residues long. The germline gives CDR1 LNHDA, CDR2 SQIVND (reference sequence). V lost 4 bases and J lost 3; bases outside the gene matches: 2. The CDR3: CASSTGGDYNEQFF. In DNA, the CDR3 is TGTGCCAGTAGTACGGGGGGGGACTACAATGAGCAGTTCTTC.

Only a few counts were recorded for this clone. The rearrangement uses TRBV20-1 and TRBJ2-3, with unresolved D. This CDR3 contains 11 residues. Germline loops: CDR1 DFQATT, CDR2 SNEGSKA (reference sequence). Between the trimmed V and J ends, which lost 1 base and 1 base, there was a span of 0 bases. In nucleotides, the CDR3 is TGCAGTGCTAGAGGCACAGATACGCAGTATTTT. Its translation is CSARGTDTQYF.

This clone was recorded a few times. Other DNA sequences in the same sample also yield this CDR3. J is TRBJ2-2 and V is TRBV18; TRBD2 agrees at 9 bases. Germline CDR1 is KGHSH and CDR2 is LQKENI. The CDR3 has 16 residues. The ends lost 3 bases at V and 1 base at J; junction bases unmatched: 3. CDR3 region: CASSPSTSGNTGELFF. The CDR3 DNA sequence: TGTGCCAGCTCACCCTCGACTAGCGGGAACACCGGGGAGCTGTTTTTT.

This chain uses TRBV28 with TRBJ1-5; D is unclear. V dropped 6 bases and J dropped 2 bases, with 14 bases sitting between them. Germline CDR1 MDHEN, CDR2 SYDVKM. The CDR3 runs to 15 residues. The CDR3 bases are TGTGCCAGCAGAACCAGGACCTCGGGCAATCAGCCCCAGCATTTT. It is translated as CASRTRTSGNQPQHF.

In nucleotides, the CDR3 is TGTGCCAGCAGTTTAACCCAGTACGGGTACGAGCAGTACTTC. Amino acids: CASSLTQYGYEQYF. This rearrangement joins TRBV27 to TRBJ2-7; D is unclear. Germline CDR1 MNHEY, CDR2 SMNVEV (reference sequence). CDR3 size: 14 residues. Trimming shortened V by 2 bases and J by 4 bases, and 12 bases separated the two germline ends.